The 7 T cell receptor beta chains listed next were all sequenced from one sample in a study of cytomegalovirus exposure and HLA in healthy donors. With 60 Vbeta and 13 Jbeta primers, the PCR was carried out. TCRdb's copy holds only in-frame clones and misses some; the assay was immunoSEQ multiplex PCR. The sample gives 85,000 to 100,000 clones, over 65% of which show up once; 0.7% to 0.85% is in the top ten. The sequencing sample was made of PBMCs. Every receptor here comes from a woman aged 55-69 years in good health and CMV-seronegative.

The chain is built from TRBV6-1 and TRBJ2-5, with TRBD2 matching 11 bases. Per the germline V gene, CDR1 is MNHNS and CDR2 is SASEGT. V gave up 0 bases and J gave up 5 bases; unmatched junction bases: 2. The CDR3 runs to 15 residues. The CDR3 reads CASSEATSGSETQYF. DNA of the CDR3: TGTGCCAGCAGTGAAGCCACTAGCGGGAGCGAGACCCAGTACTTC.

This clone has just a few counts. V gene TRBV7-9 combines with J gene TRBJ2-1, with 12 bases matching TRBD2. The CDR3 is 16 amino acids. V gave up 1 base and J gave up 11 bases; unmatched junction bases: 9. Germline V gene data show CDR1 as SEHNR and CDR2 as FQNEAQ (reference sequence). The DNA for the CDR3 is TGTGCCAGCAGCTTAGAGCTAGCGGGAGGGCCGGCGAAGCAGTTCTTC. Amino acids: CASSLELAGGPAKQFF.

There are a few counts of this clone. The rearrangement joins TRBV6-5 to TRBJ2-3; possible D gene TRBD2, 7 bases. The CDR3 sequence is 13 residues long. With 11 bases removed from V and 0 bases from J, the gap between germline ends came to 12 bases. The germline CDR1 and CDR2 sequences are MNHEY and SVGAGI. CDR3 sequence: CAARGRSTDTQYF. The CDR3 coding sequence is TGTGCCGCGCGGGGGCGTAGCACAGATACGCAGTATTTT.

The V call is TRBV10-1, the J call TRBJ2-2; TRBD1 matches 7 bases. CDR1 WNHNN and CDR2 SYGVQD come from the germline V gene (reference sequence). V lost 2 bases and J lost 6; bases outside the gene matches: 6. This CDR3 comprises 15 residues. The CDR3 sequence: CASSEDRVMAGELFF. For the CDR3, the DNA is TGCGCCAGCAGTGAGGACAGGGTGATGGCCGGGGAGCTGTTTTTT.

V gene TRBV7-9 combines with J gene TRBJ1-2, with D uncertain. Germline loops: CDR1 SEHNR, CDR2 FQNEAQ (reference sequence). The V end was cut by 5 bases, the J end by 1 base, with 8 bases between. This CDR3 is built from 13 residues. The CDR3 protein is CASSLGFNYGYTF. For the CDR3, the DNA is TGTGCCAGCAGCCTCGGGTTTAACTATGGCTACACCTTC.

This clone was counted between two and nine times. The chain uses TRBV7-9 and TRBJ1-1, with 8 bases aligning to TRBD1. Germline CDR1 reads SEHNR; CDR2 reads FQNEAQ (reference sequence). With V trimmed by 6 bases and J by 4 bases, 13 bases remained unmatched. The CDR3 runs 16 residues. CDR3 amino acids: CASSHWTGRMVTEAFF. DNA for the CDR3: TGTGCCAGCAGTCACTGGACAGGGAGGATGGTCACTGAAGCTTTCTTT.

The CDR3 spells CASSWTGGLGTGELFF. CDR3 coding DNA: TGTGCCAGCAGTTGGACAGGGGGGTTGGGAACCGGGGAGCTGTTTTTT. The rearrangement links TRBV27 to TRBJ2-2; 10 bases align to TRBD1. Germline CDR1 reads MNHEY; CDR2 reads SMNVEV (reference sequence). This CDR3 is built from 16 residues. Trimming removed 4 bases from V and 5 bases from J; junction bases left unmatched: 7.